These T cell receptor beta chains were read from a single sample in a study of shared clonotypes between healthy human individuals. Sequencing used immunoSEQ multiplex PCR; TCRdb keeps in-frame clones, though not all of them. The profile shows about 2.1 million clones, roughly 93% of them singletons. The sequenced sample consisted of naive CD8+ T cells from PBMCs. All receptors come from a man younger than 35 in good health. Some clones in this sample may be carry-over from other donors' samples. Both conserved end residues are part of each CDR3. The D gene is left open where the match is weak. Expanded clones are given a class, and other clones once, few, many or no size at all.

j_call d_call v_call clone_size cdr3_nt cdr3_aa
TRBJ1-5 NA TRBV28 few TGTGCCAGCAGTTCCCAGGGAGATATCCCCTGGAGGCCCCAGCATTTT CASSSQGDIPWRPQHF
TRBJ2-7 NA TRBV7-6 NA TGTGCCAGCAGCTTAGCCGGGACAAACTCCTACGAGCAGTACTTC CASSLAGTNSYEQYF
TRBJ2-7 TRBD1 TRBV7-9 NA TGTGCCAGCAGCTCCTCGGGGACAGGGGTTTCGGATTCAATGTACGAGCAGTACTTC CASSSSGTGVSDSMYEQYF
TRBJ2-7 NA TRBV27 NA TGTGCCAGCAGTCCGGGACTGGGTCTTTACGAGCAGTACTTC CASSPGLGLYEQYF
TRBJ1-5 TRBD1 TRBV27 NA TGTGCCAGCAGTCCGTCGACAGGGCCTGTGAATCAGCCCCAGCATTTT CASSPSTGPVNQPQHF
TRBJ2-5 TRBD1 TRBV7-2 NA TGTGCCAGCAGCTTAGGGCCGGGACAGGGGGCGGAACGAGAGACCCAGTACTTC CASSLGPGQGAERETQYF
TRBJ2-2 TRBD2 TRBV10-3 NA TGTGCCATCAGTGAGTCCGGGACTAGCGGAAACACCGGGGAGCTGTTTTTT CAISESGTSGNTGELFF
TRBJ2-1 TRBD2 TRBV27 NA TGTGCCAGCAGTCCTGGACTAGCTCTCCACAATGAGCAGTTCTTC CASSPGLALHNEQFF
TRBJ2-5 TRBD1 TRBV30 NA TGTGCCTGGAGTGTATTCGGATTTGGACAGGGGATTAAACAAGAGACCCAGTACTTC CAWSVFGFGQGIKQETQYF
TRBJ2-7 TRBD2 TRBV10-3 NA TGTGCCATCCAGCCTAGCGGGAGGGGAGAGCAGTACTTC CAIQPSGRGEQYF
TRBJ2-7 TRBD1 TRBV7-9 NA TGTGCCAGCAGCCCCCGACAGGGGGCTGTGGACGAGCAGTACTTC CASSPRQGAVDEQYF
TRBJ2-3 TRBD2 TRBV28 NA TGTGCCACAGCCTGGGCGGGAGTGGGTGCTACGCAGTATTTT CATAWAGVGATQYF
TRBJ1-5 NA TRBV6-6 NA TGTGCCAGCAGTCAACCCTGGGGTAGCAATCAGCCCCAGCATTTT CASSQPWGSNQPQHF
TRBJ2-7 NA TRBV28 NA TGTGCCAGCAGACTGCCTCCCGGAAGCCACTCAACCTACGAGCAGTACTTC CASRLPPGSHSTYEQYF
TRBJ2-3 NA TRBV19 NA TGTGCCAGTAGTTCTCGTTTTTCCCTCACAGATACGCAGTATTTT CASSSRFSLTDTQYF
TRBJ2-2 TRBD2 TRBV7-9 NA TGTGCCAGCAGCCCCTTTCGCGGGGGAAACACCGGGGAGCTGTTTTTT CASSPFRGGNTGELFF
TRBJ2-7 TRBD2 TRBV5-4 once TGTGCCAGCAGCCCCGGACTAGCGGGAGACTTAAACGAGCAGTACTTC CASSPGLAGDLNEQYF
TRBJ2-4 NA TRBV11-3 NA TGTGCCAGCAGCTTAGTAGGGGACATAGCCAAAAACATTCAGTACTTC CASSLVGDIAKNIQYF
TRBJ2-3 NA TRBV27 NA TGTGCCAGCAGTTTTTTGGGTACGCAGTATTTT CASSFLGTQYF
TRBJ1-2 NA TRBV28 NA TGTGCCAGCAGCTTTCGCACAGGTCTCTATGGCTACACCTTC CASSFRTGLYGYTF
TRBJ1-2 NA TRBV28 NA TGTGCCAGCAGTTCCGGACCTAACGATCTCACCTTC CASSSGPNDLTF
TRBJ2-5 TRBD1 TRBV27 NA TGTGCCAGCAGTTTTATCGGCCCCAAGGGGGCGGTGGGAGAGACCCAGTACTTC CASSFIGPKGAVGETQYF
TRBJ2-6 NA TRBV4-1 NA TGCGCCAGCAGCCAAGTAGGGAGCTCTGGGGCCAACGTCCTGACTTTC CASSQVGSSGANVLTF
TRBJ2-1 TRBD2 TRBV28 NA TGTGCCAGCAGTTTTAACCCCCAAAGCGGGAGATTCTACAATGAGCAGTTCTTC CASSFNPQSGRFYNEQFF
TRBJ1-4 TRBD1 TRBV30 NA TGTGCCTGGAGTCTCGACAGGGGGCTGGATGAAAAACTGTTTTTT CAWSLDRGLDEKLFF
TRBJ2-1 TRBD2 TRBV5-1 once TGCGCCAGCAGCCCCTGGACCGGGACTAGCGGGTACAATGAGCAGTTCTTC CASSPWTGTSGYNEQFF
TRBJ2-7 NA TRBV7-9 NA TGTGCCAGCAGCTTACAAGGGCCAATCCACTACGAGCAGTACTTC CASSLQGPIHYEQYF
TRBJ1-2 TRBD1 TRBV6-5 NA TGTGCCAGCAGTTCTGGGACAGTAGGCGGCTACACCTTC CASSSGTVGGYTF
TRBJ2-7 NA TRBV6-5 NA TGTGCCAGCAGTTACTCGGGCGGCTCCTACGAGCAGTACTTC CASSYSGGSYEQYF
TRBJ2-7 TRBD1 TRBV28 NA TGTGCCAGCAGTTCGCCCGGACAGGGGGTTACCTACGAGCAGTACTTC CASSSPGQGVTYEQYF
TRBJ2-7 NA TRBV4-2 NA TGTGCCAGCAGCTCCTTTTGGGACCCGACCTACGAGCAGTACTTC CASSSFWDPTYEQYF
TRBJ2-7 NA TRBV27 NA TGTGCCAGCAGTTTATTTCAGGGTTTCTCCTACGAGCAGTACTTC CASSLFQGFSYEQYF
TRBJ2-2 NA TRBV28 NA TGTGCCAGCAGTTCCCACATACCAACCATGGGGGAGCTGTTTTTT CASSSHIPTMGELFF
TRBJ2-1 TRBD1 TRBV28 NA TGTGCCAGCAGTTTAAGGGCAGGGGGCGATGAGCAGTTCTTC CASSLRAGGDEQFF
TRBJ1-5 NA TRBV6-1 NA TGTGCCAGCAGTGAAGTGGGCAGCAATCAGCCCCAGCATTTT CASSEVGSNQPQHF
TRBJ1-1 NA TRBV6-1 NA TGTGCCAGCAGTGTGTTGAAGAACACTGAAGCTTTCTTT CASSVLKNTEAFF
TRBJ2-3 NA TRBV30 NA TGTGCCTGGAGTCTTGAACTGGACTTGTCGTGG CAWSLELDLSW
TRBJ2-7 TRBD1 TRBV7-9 once TGTGCCAGCAGCTTATTGACCCCGGGACAGACGTACGAGCAGTACTTC CASSLLTPGQTYEQYF
TRBJ1-5 NA TRBV19 few TGTGCCAGTAGCCCCGGGACCTGGGGCAATCAGCCCCAGCATTTT CASSPGTWGNQPQHF
TRBJ2-1 TRBD1 TRBV6-5 NA TGTGCCAGCAGGGGGACAGGCTACAATGAGCAGTTCTTC CASRGTGYNEQFF
TRBJ2-5 TRBD2 TRBV7-8 NA TGTGCCAGCAGCCCAGCGGTTGGGACTAAGGGTGTAGAGACCCAGTACTTC CASSPAVGTKGVETQYF
TRBJ1-2 NA TRBV7-9 NA TGTGCCAGCAGCTTAGCAGTATATGGCTACACCTTC CASSLAVYGYTF
TRBJ2-2 TRBD2 TRBV14 NA TGTGCCAGCAGCCAAGAGGGGCTCGGACTAGCGGCGAACACCGGGGAGCTGTTTTTT CASSQEGLGLAANTGELFF
TRBJ1-2 NA TRBV7-9 NA TGTGCCAGCAGCTTGGATCCCGGACCCTCCTATGGCTACACCTTC CASSLDPGPSYGYTF
TRBJ2-7 NA TRBV14 NA TGTGCCAGCAGCCCGGGCTGGCTGTTGGAGCAGTACTTC CASSPGWLLEQYF
TRBJ1-2 TRBD1 TRBV6-5 NA TGTGCCAGCAGTTACGCCCCGACAGGGGTGGTGGCTGGCTACACCTTC CASSYAPTGVVAGYTF
TRBJ2-7 NA TRBV27 once TGTGCCAGCAGTTTATCCCCCGGGGCAGGGGCCTACGAGCAGTACTTC CASSLSPGAGAYEQYF
TRBJ1-1 NA TRBV5-1 NA TGCGCCAGCAGCCCCCCAAGGGTTGGGCCAACGTACACTGAAGCTTTCTTT CASSPPRVGPTYTEAFF
TRBJ2-7 NA TRBV28 NA TGTGCCAGCAGTTTGGTATCGCTCGAGCAGTACTTC CASSLVSLEQYF
TRBJ2-1 NA TRBV28 NA TGTGCCAGCAGTTTACGGGGTTTCGACAATGAGCAGTTCTTC CASSLRGFDNEQFF
TRBJ2-7 TRBD2 TRBV9 once TGTGCCAGCAGCGCCGAGCGGGGGCTACAGTACTTC CASSAERGLQYF
TRBJ1-1 NA TRBV2 NA TGTGCCAGCAGCGGGAGGACAGTTTTAATTAACACTGAAGCTTTCTTT CASSGRTVLINTEAFF
TRBJ2-1 TRBD2 TRBV27 once TGTGCCAGCAGTCCTCAGCGGGGTATCTACAATGAGCAGTTCTTC CASSPQRGIYNEQFF
TRBJ2-1 NA TRBV5-4 NA TGTGCCAGCAGTTTCATCCTAGCGAACAATGAGCAGTTCTTC CASSFILANNEQFF
TRBJ1-1 NA TRBV9 few TGTGCCAGCAGCGGAGGAGGAGGCACTGAAGCTTTCTTT CASSGGGGTEAFF